This T cell receptor (beta chain) was identified during a study of cytomegalovirus exposure and HLA in healthy donors. Concerning this clone: The antigen is not known.

Trimming removed 5 bases at V and 6 bases at J, with 22 bases between. CDR1 and CDR2 (germline): MGHRA, YSYEKL. The CDR3 is made up of 16 amino acids. General study findings and limits: Confirmation was obtained in vitro that a few CMV-associated chains are specific for CMV antigens.

The PCR employed 60 Vbeta primers together with 13 Jbeta primers. Sequenced by immunoSEQ multiplex PCR; TCRdb stores in-frame clones only, minus some. The table records roughly 130,000 clones, around 80% of them present only once. Sequenced sample: PBMCs. The chain combines TRBV4-1 with TRBJ1-1; D possibly corresponds to TRBD1 (5 bases). This receptor was obtained from a boy aged 2 to 10 in good health and CMV-seronegative. The chain's CDR3 is CASSSRLGVGGSEAFF. Written as DNA, the CDR3 is TGCGCCAGCAGCTCTCGTTTAGGGGTCGGGGGGTCTGAAGCTTTCTTT.